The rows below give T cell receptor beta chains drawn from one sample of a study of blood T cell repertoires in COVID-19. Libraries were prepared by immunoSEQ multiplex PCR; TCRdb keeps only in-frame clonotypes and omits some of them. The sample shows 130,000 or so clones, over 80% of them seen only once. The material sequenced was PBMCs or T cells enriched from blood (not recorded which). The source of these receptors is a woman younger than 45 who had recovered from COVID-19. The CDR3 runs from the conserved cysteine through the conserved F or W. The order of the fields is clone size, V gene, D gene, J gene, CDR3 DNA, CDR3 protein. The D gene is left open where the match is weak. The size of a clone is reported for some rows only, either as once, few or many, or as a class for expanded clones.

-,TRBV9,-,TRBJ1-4,TGTGCCAGCAGTCCAACCGGAGGCAGGACTAATGAAAAACTGTTTTTT,CASSPTGGRTNEKLFF
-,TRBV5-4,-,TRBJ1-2,TGTGCCAGCAGCTTGTTTTCTTCGGGGGATAGGACCTTC,CASSLFSSGDRTF
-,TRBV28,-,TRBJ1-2,TGTGCCAGCAGTTTAGCGCTTTATGGCTACACCTTC,CASSLALYGYTF
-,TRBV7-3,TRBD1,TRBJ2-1,TGTGCCAGCAGCCCCCGGGACAGGGGGTCCTACAATGAGCAGTTCTTC,CASSPRDRGSYNEQFF
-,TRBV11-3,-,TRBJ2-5,TGTGCCAGCAGCTCCGGCCCGGGGGAGACCCAGTACTTC,CASSSGPGETQYF
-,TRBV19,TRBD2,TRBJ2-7,TGTGCCACCAGTCGGGGGGATGCCTACGAGCAGTACTTC,CATSRGDAYEQYF
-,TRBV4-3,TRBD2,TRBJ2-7,TGCGCCAGCAGCCAAGGAGCGGCGGGAGGTAACTACGAGCAGTACTTC,CASSQGAAGGNYEQYF
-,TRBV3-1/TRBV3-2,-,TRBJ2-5,TGTGCCAGCACCTCTTCGGAGACCCAGTACTTC,CASTSSETQYF
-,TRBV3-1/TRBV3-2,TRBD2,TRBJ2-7,TGTGCCAGCAGTCCAGGGGTTAGCGGGAGGAGGTACGAGCAGTACTTC,CASSPGVSGRRYEQYF
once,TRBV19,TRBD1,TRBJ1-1,TGTGCCAGTAGACCACAGGGGAAAATGAACACTGAAGCTTTCTTT,CASRPQGKMNTEAFF
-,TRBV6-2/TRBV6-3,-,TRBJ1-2,TGTGCCAGCAGTTCCCCGGCGGGGGGCGATTTGAGAGGCTACACCTTC,CASSSPAGGDLRGYTF
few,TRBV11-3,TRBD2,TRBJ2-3,TGTGCCAGCAGCTTAGGCCTAGCGGGAGTTTCAGATACGCAGTATTTT,CASSLGLAGVSDTQYF
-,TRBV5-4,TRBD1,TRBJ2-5,TGTGCCAGCAGCTTAAAGGCCGGGACAGGGTGGGAGACCCAGTACTTC,CASSLKAGTGWETQYF
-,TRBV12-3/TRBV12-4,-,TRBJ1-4,TGTGCCAGCTTACAGAGTGAAAAACTGTTTTTT,CASLQSEKLFF
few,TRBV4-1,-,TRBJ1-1,TGCGCCAGCAGCCAACCCCCGCGGGGGAACACTGAAGCTTTCTTT,CASSQPPRGNTEAFF
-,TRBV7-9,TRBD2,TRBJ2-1,TGTGCCAGCAGCTTAGCGCGGACTAGCCTCGACAATGAGCAGTTCTTC,CASSLARTSLDNEQFF
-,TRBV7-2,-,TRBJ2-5,TGTGCCAGCAGCTTAGTTGCCGGGTGGCAGGGGAGAAAAGAGACCCAGTACTTC,CASSLVAGWQGRKETQYF
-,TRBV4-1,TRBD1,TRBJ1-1,TGCGCCAGCAGCCCCGGGACAGGGATTGCGGATGAAGCTTTCTTT,CASSPGTGIADEAFF
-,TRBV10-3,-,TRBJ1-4,TGTGCCATCAGTGGTTCGGGGGAACTAGGAAAACTGTTTTTT,CAISGSGELGKLFF
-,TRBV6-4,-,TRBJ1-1,TGTGCCAGCAGTGAGCGGGAGAACACTGAAGCTTTCTTT,CASSERENTEAFF
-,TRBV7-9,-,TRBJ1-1,TGTGCCAGCAGCTTCCGGCAGGGAAAGTGGGCTGAAGCTTTCTTT,CASSFRQGKWAEAFF
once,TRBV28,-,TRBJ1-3,TGTGCCAGCAGTTCACCCCACAGGGTAACGGTAAACACCATATATTTT,CASSSPHRVTVNTIYF
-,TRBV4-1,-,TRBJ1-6,TGCGCCAGCAGCCAAGCCAAGGGGCAGGGCGATAATTCACCCCTCCACTTT,CASSQAKGQGDNSPLHF
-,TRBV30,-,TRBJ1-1,TGTGCCTGGAGTGTACTGACCTACGGGGGCACTGAAGCTTTCTTT,CAWSVLTYGGTEAFF
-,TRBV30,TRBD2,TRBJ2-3,TGTGCCTGGGGACTAGCGGGAGGGCCAGATACGCAGTATTTT,CAWGLAGGPDTQYF